The 19 T cell receptor beta chains reported below all come from one sample, sequenced in a study of Graves' ophthalmopathy and Graves' hyperthyroidism. TCR beta CDR3 regions were amplified from RNA transcripts. HTBI primers were used in a first-round RT-PCR, which preceded a second-round multiplex PCR. TCRdb processed the multiplex PCR reads anew with MiXCR; each CDR3 protein has one entry. The sample yields roughly 1.1 million distinct CDR3 sequences, around a third seen once. The sequencing input was peripheral blood or thyroid tissue (not recorded which). The receptors were sampled from an adult man with Graves' hyperthyroidism.

The chain carries TRBV30 and TRBJ1-6; no firm D call. V was clipped by 5 bases and J by 11 bases, with 7 bases between them. Germline V gene data show CDR1 as GTSNPN and CDR2 as SVGIG (reference sequence). CDR3 length equals 10 residues. The CDR3 here is CAWGSAPLHF. The CDR3 bases are TGTGCCTGGGGTAGCGCACCCCTCCACTTT.

This clonotype was seen ten or more times. This sequence joins TRBV14 and TRBJ1-6, with 7 bases identical to TRBD1. The V gene's germline CDR1 is SGHDN and CDR2 FVKESK. J gave up 6 bases and V 1 base, and 3 bases lay outside the gene matches. The CDR3 runs to 15 residues. CDR3 protein: CASSQGGQPNSPLHF. CDR3 coding DNA: TGTGCCAGCAGCCAAGGGGGACAGCCTAATTCACCCCTCCACTTT.

This clonotype was observed a few times. J is TRBJ2-7 and V is TRBV5-1; possibly TRBD2 for D (5 bases). Germline V gene data show CDR1 as SGHRS and CDR2 as YFSETQ. The CDR3 has 13 residues. V was clipped by 5 bases and J by 2 bases, with 11 bases between them. The CDR3 reads CASSGNSAYEQYF. The CDR3 DNA is TGCGCCAGCAGTGGGAATAGCGCCTACGAGCAGTACTTC.

This clonotype has at least ten counts. The chain has TRBV2 and TRBJ1-1, with 10 bases that match TRBD1. V lost 4 bases to trimming and J lost 4 bases; unmatched junction nucleotides: 0. The CDR3 has 13 amino acids. Germline CDR1 reads SNHLY; CDR2 reads FYNNEI. Here the CDR3 reads CASSGDRGTEAFF. The CDR3 nucleotides read TGTGCCAGCAGTGGGGACAGGGGCACTGAAGCTTTCTTT.

This clonotype was seen ten or more times. The chain combines TRBV2 with TRBJ1-1, with a weak D call TRBD1 (5 bases). V was trimmed by 0 bases and J by 7 bases, leaving 12 bases between them. CDR3 length: 14 residues. Germline lookup yields CDR1 SNHLY and CDR2 FYNNEI. The chain's CDR3 is CASSEAFERGEAFF. CDR3 DNA: TGTGCCAGCAGTGAAGCATTTGAGAGGGGTGAAGCTTTCTTT.

This clonotype was seen at least ten times. The V gene is TRBV13, the J gene TRBJ2-7, with D possibly being TRBD1 (6 bases). CDR3 length equals 14 residues. V was pared by 1 base and J by 5 bases, with 12 bases between. Germline V gene lookup returns CDR1 PRHDT and CDR2 FYEKMQ (reference sequence). CDR3 loop: CASSLVGQNHEQYF. As DNA, the CDR3 is TGTGCCAGCAGCTTAGTAGGACAGAACCACGAGCAGTACTTC.

This rearrangement joins TRBV20-1 to TRBJ2-7; D remains ambiguous. V was trimmed by 3 bases and J by 4 bases, leaving 13 bases between them. The CDR3 runs to 13 residues. Germline loops: CDR1 DFQATT, CDR2 SNEGSKA (reference sequence). The DNA of the CDR3 is TGCAGTGCTAGCGGCACCCCAGAATACGAGCAGTACTTC. It encodes CSASGTPEYEQYF.

CDR3 sequence (DNA): TGTGCCAGCAGTGACCAACCATATAATTCACCCCTCCACTTT. It is translated as CASSDQPYNSPLHF. V and J are TRBV27 and TRBJ1-6; D unclear. The CDR3 is 14 residues long. The V gene lost 5 bases and the J gene lost 4 bases, with 9 bases spanning the gap. Germline V lookup: CDR1 MNHEY, CDR2 SMNVEV (reference sequence).

This clonotype has more than one count but fewer than ten. The chain combines TRBV20-1 with TRBJ2-5; D possibly uses TRBD1 or TRBD2 (5 bases each). Trimming took off 1 base at V and 5 bases at J, with 14 bases between the two ends. The CDR3 has 14 residues. Germline CDR1 reads DFQATT; CDR2 reads SNEGSKA (reference sequence). The CDR3 loop is CSARVWDPGETQYF. For the CDR3, the DNA is TGCAGTGCTAGAGTTTGGGACCCCGGGGAGACCCAGTACTTC.

This clonotype was found a few times. This chain uses TRBV5-6 with TRBJ1-2; 10 bases line up with TRBD1. The CDR3 is 17 residues long. The trim removed 6 bases at V and 6 bases at J, leaving 17 bases unmatched. Germline V lookup: CDR1 SGHDT, CDR2 YYEEEE. The CDR3 DNA reads TGTGCCAGCACCCCGGGACAGGGGATCCTCGGAGGTCATGGCTACACCTTC. Protein sequence: CASTPGQGILGGHGYTF.

The chain has TRBV2 and TRBJ1-6; 9 positions match TRBD1. From germline, CDR1 is SNHLY and CDR2 FYNNEI. V lost 4 bases, J lost 8 bases, and 6 bases stayed unmatched. The CDR3 totals 15 residues. CDR3 bases: TGTGCCAGCAGTGTGGGACAGGGAGGGTATTCACCCCTCCACTTT. It yields the protein CASSVGQGGYSPLHF.

Regarding this clonotype: This may be a read error: a much more frequent sequence differs by one nucleotide. The chain combines TRBV10-3 with TRBJ1-1; TRBD1 is a possible D gene (5 bases). The germline V gene has CDR1 ENHRY and CDR2 SYGVKD. The CDR3 runs 14 residues. Deletions cut 11 bases from V and 5 bases from J, with 21 bases between. Here the CDR3 DNA reads TGTGCCGTCGAGGACGGTGGGGGGTTGACTGAAGCTTTCTTT. It translates to CAVEDGGGLTEAFF.

This clonotype was seen ten or more times. The chain recombines TRBV5-6 with TRBJ1-6; possibly TRBD1 for D (5 bases). This CDR3 comprises 15 residues. The germline V gene has CDR1 SGHDT and CDR2 YYEEEE. V gave up 0 bases and J gave up 5 bases, with 9 bases separating them. In DNA form, the CDR3 reads TGTGCCAGCAGCTTGGAACTCAGGGATAATTCACCCCTCCACTTT. Its protein product is CASSLELRDNSPLHF. Variable domain in full (rest from reference TRBV5-6 and TRBJ1-6): DAGVTQSPTHLIKTRGQQVTLRCSPKSGHDTVSWYQQALGQGPQFIFQYYEEEERQRGNFPDRFSGHQFPNYSSELNVNALLLGDSALYLCASSLELRDNSPLHFGNGTRLTVT.

V is TRBV7-2 and J is TRBJ2-3; 12 bases align to TRBD2. Germline V gene sequence: CDR1 SGHTA, CDR2 FQGNSA. The CDR3 has 18 amino acids. V dropped 4 bases and J dropped 4; count of bases not matched to a gene: 12. This CDR3 reads CASSSSARLAGVPDTQYF. In DNA form, the CDR3 reads TGTGCCAGCAGCTCTAGCGCCAGACTAGCGGGAGTCCCAGATACGCAGTATTTT.

The J gene is TRBJ1-3, the V gene TRBV11-2; TRBD1 is a possible D gene (6 bases). Deletions cut 2 bases from V and 5 bases from J, with 10 bases between. This CDR3 contains 14 residues. Germline CDR1 is SGHAT and CDR2 is FQNNGV. CDR3 sequence reads: CASSLRDKRNTIYF. The CDR3 DNA reads as TGTGCCAGCAGCTTACGGGACAAAAGAAACACCATATATTTT.

This clonotype has at least ten counts. This chain uses TRBV10-3 with TRBJ2-5; 10 bases align to TRBD2. The CDR3 runs 14 residues. Per the germline V gene, CDR1 is ENHRY and CDR2 is SYGVKD. V was pared by 5 bases and J by 5 bases, with 5 bases of the junction left unmatched. The CDR3: CAISPGTSDETQYF. The CDR3 coding sequence is TGTGCCATCAGTCCCGGGACTAGCGACGAGACCCAGTACTTC.

The V call is TRBV3-1, the J call TRBJ2-7; D is unclear. Germline values: CDR1 LGHDT, CDR2 YNNKEL (reference sequence). The CDR3 has 12 residues. Trimming left V 5 bases short and J 4 bases short, with 9 bases between. The CDR3: CASSSFWYEQYF. For the CDR3, the DNA is TGTGCCAGCAGCTCCTTCTGGTACGAGCAGTACTTC.

This clonotype was seen many times. The V gene is TRBV7-9, the J gene TRBJ1-1; 7 bases map to TRBD1. J lost 2 bases, V lost 2 bases, and 5 bases had no gene match. Germline V gene sequence: CDR1 SEHNR, CDR2 FQNEAQ (reference sequence). The CDR3 has 15 residues. The CDR3 reads CASSLLTGVNTEAFF. Written as DNA, the CDR3 is TGTGCCAGCAGCTTATTAACAGGGGTTAACACTGAAGCTTTCTTT.

A single count supports this clonotype. The chain couples TRBV7-9 to TRBJ2-5; 8 bases agree with TRBD1. The ends lost 2 bases at V and 5 bases at J; junction bases unmatched: 10. Germline V gene lookup returns CDR1 SEHNR and CDR2 FQNEAQ (reference sequence). The CDR3 loop spans 16 amino acids. CDR3 bases: TGTGCCAGCAGCTTACCCTATGGACAGGGACGGGAGACCCAGTACTTC. Translation gives CASSLPYGQGRETQYF.